The clone carrying this T cell receptor (beta chain) showed up just a few times. This sample is drawn from a study of patients and donors after allogeneic stem cell transplantation. TCRdb passed the RT-PCR reads through MiXCR, listing each CDR3 protein once. The repertoire holds 400,000 to 450,000 distinct CDR3 sequences, with 16% as singletons. Germline V CDR1 and CDR2: DFQATT, SNEGSKA (reference sequence). Trimming at V came to 3 bases and at J to 4 bases, leaving 7 bases not matched to a gene. The CDR3 sequence is 15 residues long. Sequencing was performed on blood, either unsorted or a sorted T cell fraction (not recorded which). The chain joins TRBV20-1 to TRBJ2-2; 8 nucleotides line up with TRBD1. The sequence derives from a human donor who was either an allogeneic HSCT recipient or a stem cell or donor lymphocyte infusion donor (not recorded which). It is not recorded whose cells these are; they may come from a transplant donor. CDR3 bases: TGCAGTGCTAGTATCAGGGGGCTTGCCACCGGGGAGCTGTTTTTT. It translates to CSASIRGLATGELFF.